This TCR beta chain appears in the sequencing data of a study of PD-1 blockade in classical Hodgkin lymphoma. A word on this clone: The antigen is undetermined.

The ends were cut back, 4 bases at V and 6 bases at J, with 13 bases in the middle. Germline lookup yields CDR1 SGHRS and CDR2 YFSETQ. There are 13 residues in the CDR3. Exposure to brentuximab vedotin varied, and each patient had relapsed following autologous stem cell transplantation. Whole-study results and caveats: Some patients started nivolumab under 1 year after ASCT, and they were excluded. Newly diagnosed patients were reported to start with lower TCR diversity than healthy donors. Complete responders matched newly diagnosed patients in baseline diversity. Possibly reflecting disease activity or prior therapy, repertoire differences have causes that remain undefined.

The method was immunoSEQ multiplex PCR; TCRdb's version includes in-frame clones alone and lacks a portion of them. This table holds 90,000 to 100,000 clones, approximately 80% found once. The chain carries TRBV5-1 and TRBJ1-2; D might be TRBD1 (5 bases). Sequenced material: peripheral blood mononuclear cells (PBMCs), taken before the second cycle of nivolumab. The sequence came from a human donor with classical Hodgkin lymphoma. The CDR3, as DNA: TGCGCCAGCAGCGTTGGGACGGTAAATGGCTACACCTTC. This encodes CASSVGTVNGYTF.